The source of this T cell receptor beta chain is a study of cytomegalovirus exposure and HLA in healthy donors. Turning to the study itself: Earlier results showed 90 million to 120 million unique TCR beta sequences derived from roughly 180 million T cells. Membership in the Caucasian-associated ancestry cluster was found for around 85% of nearly 400 genotyped donors.

Study-level findings and limits: Later analysis indicated greater clonal expansion among HLA-associated TCR beta chains than among equally common other chains. The authors enumerated 180 or so TCR beta chains as linked to cytomegalovirus.

The PCR was carried out with 60 Vbeta primers and 13 Jbeta primers. The repertoire was sequenced with immunoSEQ multiplex PCR; TCRdb's copy has only in-frame clones and lacks some. The data contain about 190,000 clones, more than 80% of them singletons. A word on this clone: The antigen remains unidentified.

The germline V gene has CDR1 MNHNS and CDR2 SASEGT. Trimming removed 7 bases at V and 7 bases at J, with 14 bases between. The CDR3 contains 13 residues. The rearrangement uses TRBV6-1 and TRBJ1-3; no clear D. The source material was PBMCs. This TCR was sampled from a woman aged 45-65 years in good health and CMV-seropositive. The CDR3 sequence is CASTTTDLNTIYF. The CDR3 DNA sequence: TGTGCCAGCACCACAACAGATCTGAACACCATATATTTT.